The clone carrying this T cell receptor (beta chain) was seen at least ten times. Its antigen is unknown. The data derive from a study of molecular identifiers for immune sequencing clone quantification. The wider study: The replicate experiment used RNA from approximately 20,000 or 100,000 naive CD8 cells. This RNA was split into five aliquots, and four of them were sequenced. Findings and caveats of the study: Clones above 20 RNA copies held over 97% of effector molecules, under 1% in naive cells. Around 940,000 naive cells reportedly did not prevent detection of spiked Jurkat TCR RNA from one cell.

Source material for naive CD8 libraries was about 19,000 to 1,000,000 sorted cells, with 10%, 30% or 50% RNA. Each CDR3 protein is one row after TCRdb ran MiXCR on the PCR reads. The sample includes 250,000 to 400,000 distinct CDR3 sequences, around a fifth of them seen just once. This CDR3 is built from 19 residues. Trimming cost V 7 bases and J 3 bases; bases outside gene matches: 19. J is TRBJ2-3 and V is TRBV12-3 or TRBV12-4; TRBD2 matches at 10 bases. The sample consisted of naive CD8+ T cells from blood, with Jurkat cell RNA spiked in. The subset here: FACS-sorted CD8+CD4-CCR7+CD45RA+ naive T cells. The TCR sequence derives from a human donor in good health. Some libraries in this study had Jurkat cell RNA spiked in. In nucleotides, the CDR3 is TGTGCCAGCATCTCCTCAGGGGTACTAGCGGGGATAAGGACAGATACGCAGTATTTT. Encoded protein: CASISSGVLAGIRTDTQYF.